The 5 T cell receptor beta chains below come from one sample, sequenced in a study of CD8+ T cells in alopecia areata. cDNA prepared by RNA extraction and subsequent reverse transcription served as the template for sequencing. Profiling relied on immunoSEQ multiplex PCR, and the TCRdb table lists in-frame clones only, not all of them. The table includes over 150,000 clones, about 61% detected once. Sequences were obtained from CD8+ T cells sorted from blood. The receptors originated from a human donor in good health.

This clone has a count of ten or more. This rearrangement joins TRBV10-2 to TRBJ1-6, with D perhaps TRBD1 (5 bases). Looked up from germline, CDR1 is WSHSY and CDR2 is SAAADI. The V end lost 8 bases, the J end lost 7 bases, and 15 bases lay between the germline ends. The CDR3 has 14 amino acids. For the CDR3, the DNA is TGCGCCAGCGGTCCTACAGGAGGCAATTCACCCCTCCACTTT. This codes for CASGPTGGNSPLHF.

CDR3 coding DNA: TGTGCCAGCAGCTTGCCCGGGACTAGCGGGGGGCAACCACAAGAGACCCAGTACTTC. It specifies CASSLPGTSGGQPQETQYF. The chain carries TRBV7-9 and TRBJ2-5, with 15 bases lining up with TRBD2. Trimming at V came to 3 bases and at J to 2 bases, leaving 10 bases not matched to a gene. The CDR3 covers 19 residues. The germline gives CDR1 SEHNR, CDR2 FQNEAQ (reference sequence).

About this clone itself: An end of the junction differs from the germline gene, which may be a read error. V usage is TRBV4-1 and J usage is TRBJ2-5; 8 nucleotides match TRBD2. Germline V gives CDR1 MGHRA, CDR2 YSYEKL. The CDR3 totals 16 residues. The CDR3 nucleotides read TGTGCCAGCAGCCCAATTGCCGGGACTAGGGAAGAGACCCAGTACTTC. It codes for CASSPIAGTREETQYF.

V usage is TRBV4-2 and J usage is TRBJ2-1, with TRBD2 as a possible D gene (6 bases). CDR1 and CDR2 from the germline V gene are LGHNA and YNFKEQ. The germline V and J ends were trimmed by 8 bases and 7 bases, with 6 bases remaining between them. CDR3 length: 10 residues. Written as DNA, the CDR3 is TGTGCCAGCGGAGGGAATGAGCAGTTCTTC. Amino acid sequence: CASGGNEQFF.

This sequence joins TRBV10-3 and TRBJ2-5, with D perhaps matching TRBD1 (6 bases). Trimming shortened V by 4 bases and J by 1 base, and 10 bases separated the two germline ends. The CDR3 is 14 residues long. Germline-derived CDR1 and CDR2 are ENHRY and SYGVKD. This CDR3 reads CAISAGTPQETQYF. DNA of the CDR3: TGTGCCATCAGTGCTGGGACACCCCAAGAGACCCAGTACTTC.